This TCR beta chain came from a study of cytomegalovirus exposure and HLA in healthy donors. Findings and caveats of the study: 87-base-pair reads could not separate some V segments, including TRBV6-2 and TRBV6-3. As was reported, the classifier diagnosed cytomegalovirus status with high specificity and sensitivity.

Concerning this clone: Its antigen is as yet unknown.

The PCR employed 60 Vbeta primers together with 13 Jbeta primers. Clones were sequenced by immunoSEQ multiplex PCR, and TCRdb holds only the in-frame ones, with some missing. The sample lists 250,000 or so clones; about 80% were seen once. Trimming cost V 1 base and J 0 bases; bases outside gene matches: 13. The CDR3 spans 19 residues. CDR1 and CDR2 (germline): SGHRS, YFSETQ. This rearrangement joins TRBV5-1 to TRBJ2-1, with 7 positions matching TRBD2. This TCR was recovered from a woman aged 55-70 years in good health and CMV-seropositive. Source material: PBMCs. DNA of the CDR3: TGCGCCAGCAGCTTGAAGTTCCAGCGGGAAGCCAGCTCCTACAATGAGCAGTTCTTC. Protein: CASSLKFQREASSYNEQFF. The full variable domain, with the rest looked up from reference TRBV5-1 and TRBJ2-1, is KAGVTQTPRYLIKTRGQQVTLSCSPISGHRSVSWYQQTPGQGLQFLFEYFSETQRNKGNFPGRFSGRQFSNSRSEMNVSTLELGDSALYLCASSLKFQREASSYNEQFFGPGTRLTVL.